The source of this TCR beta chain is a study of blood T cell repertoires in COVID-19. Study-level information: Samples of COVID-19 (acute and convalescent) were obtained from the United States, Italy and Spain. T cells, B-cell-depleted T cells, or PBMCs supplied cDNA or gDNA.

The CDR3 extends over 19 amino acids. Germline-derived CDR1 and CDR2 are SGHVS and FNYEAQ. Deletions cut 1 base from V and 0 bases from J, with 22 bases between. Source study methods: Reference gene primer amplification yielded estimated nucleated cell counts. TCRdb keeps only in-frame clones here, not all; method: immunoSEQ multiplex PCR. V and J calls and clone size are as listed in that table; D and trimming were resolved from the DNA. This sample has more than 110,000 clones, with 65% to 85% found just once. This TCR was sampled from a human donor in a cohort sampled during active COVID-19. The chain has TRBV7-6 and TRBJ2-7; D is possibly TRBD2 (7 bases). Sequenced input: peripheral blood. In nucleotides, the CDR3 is TGTGCCAGCAGCTTAGGGGGGGCCGGGAGGAGTAGCGGCTCCTACGAGCAGTACTTC. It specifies CASSLGGAGRSSGSYEQYF.